Listed below are T cell receptor beta chains from one sample, sequenced in a study of technical replicates of blood from several donors. Clones were read by immunoSEQ multiplex PCR, and TCRdb kept only the in-frame ones, dropping some. The data hold approximately 75,000 clones, with around 97% observed a single time. Material: T cells isolated from PBMCs. These receptors were obtained from a human donor in good health. Each CDR3 is given with its conserved first and last residue. D genes are given only for firm matches. A clone size is listed for some rows: how often the clone was seen (once, few, many), or a class if it is expanded.

clone size: .; D gene: .; J gene: TRBJ2-5; V gene: TRBV10-2; CDR3 protein: CASWSLGGSETQYF; CDR3 DNA: TGCGCCAGCTGGAGTCTTGGGGGCTCGGAGACCCAGTACTTC
clone size: .; D gene: .; J gene: TRBJ1-1; V gene: TRBV5-1; CDR3 protein: CASSLDGTEAFF; CDR3 DNA: TGCGCCAGCAGCCTGGACGGCACTGAAGCTTTCTTT
clone size: .; D gene: TRBD1; J gene: TRBJ2-1; V gene: TRBV6-5; CDR3 protein: CASSSIGTGINEQFF; CDR3 DNA: TGTGCCAGCAGCTCGATAGGGACAGGGATTAATGAGCAGTTCTTC
clone size: .; D gene: .; J gene: TRBJ1-1; V gene: TRBV5-1; CDR3 protein: CASSLPVAGTEAFF; CDR3 DNA: TGCGCCAGCAGCCTCCCCGTGGCGGGCACTGAAGCTTTCTTT
clone size: .; D gene: .; J gene: TRBJ2-7; V gene: TRBV11-2; CDR3 protein: CASSLGRGSYEQYF; CDR3 DNA: TGTGCCAGCAGCTTAGGAAGGGGGTCCTACGAGCAGTACTTC
clone size: .; D gene: .; J gene: TRBJ1-4; V gene: TRBV21-1; CDR3 protein: CASSNRSNGTNEKLFF; CDR3 DNA: TGTGCCAGCAGCAACAGGTCTAATGGGACTAATGAAAAACTGTTTTTT
clone size: .; D gene: TRBD1; J gene: TRBJ1-2; V gene: TRBV7-2; CDR3 protein: CASSVGTAHPYTF; CDR3 DNA: TGTGCCAGCAGCGTAGGGACAGCCCACCCCTACACCTTC
clone size: .; D gene: .; J gene: TRBJ2-2; V gene: TRBV6-6; CDR3 protein: CASSYSVANTGELFF; CDR3 DNA: TGTGCCAGCAGTTACTCCGTAGCGAACACCGGGGAGCTGTTTTTT
clone size: .; D gene: TRBD1; J gene: TRBJ2-3; V gene: TRBV29-1; CDR3 protein: CSVCDRAVGDTQYF; CDR3 DNA: TGCAGCGTTTGCGACAGGGCAGTTGGAGATACGCAGTATTTT
clone size: .; D gene: .; J gene: TRBJ1-1; V gene: TRBV9; CDR3 protein: CASSVGGGDTEAFF; CDR3 DNA: TGTGCCAGCAGCGTAGGGGGGGGTGACACTGAAGCTTTCTTT
clone size: .; D gene: TRBD1; J gene: TRBJ2-3; V gene: TRBV5-1; CDR3 protein: CASSLEQGTDTQYF; CDR3 DNA: TGCGCCAGCAGCTTGGAACAGGGGACAGATACGCAGTATTTT
clone size: once; D gene: .; J gene: TRBJ2-7; V gene: TRBV28; CDR3 protein: CASSLHGSYEQYF; CDR3 DNA: TGTGCCAGCAGTTTGCACGGCTCCTACGAGCAGTACTTC
clone size: .; D gene: TRBD1; J gene: TRBJ2-1; V gene: TRBV9; CDR3 protein: CASSKYGTASYNEQFF; CDR3 DNA: TGTGCCAGCAGCAAATACGGGACAGCTTCCTACAATGAGCAGTTCTTC
clone size: .; D gene: .; J gene: TRBJ2-3; V gene: TRBV9; CDR3 protein: CASSGREAQDTQYF; CDR3 DNA: TGTGCCAGCAGCGGCAGGGAGGCCCAGGATACGCAGTATTTT
clone size: .; D gene: .; J gene: TRBJ2-5; V gene: TRBV11-3; CDR3 protein: CASSLAGVQETQYF; CDR3 DNA: TGTGCCAGCAGCTTAGCGGGAGTCCAAGAGACCCAGTACTTC
clone size: .; D gene: .; J gene: TRBJ2-2; V gene: TRBV9; CDR3 protein: CASTPGGGAGTGELFF; CDR3 DNA: TGTGCCAGCACTCCGGGCGGGGGCGCGGGGACCGGGGAGCTGTTTTTT
clone size: .; D gene: .; J gene: TRBJ1-1; V gene: TRBV6-5; CDR3 protein: CASSYGSNTEAFF; CDR3 DNA: TGTGCCAGCAGTTACGGCTCGAACACTGAAGCTTTCTTT
clone size: .; D gene: .; J gene: TRBJ1-2; V gene: TRBV6-5; CDR3 protein: CASSYSAPPANYGYTF; CDR3 DNA: TGTGCCAGCAGTTACTCTGCCCCACCAGCTAACTATGGCTACACCTTC
clone size: .; D gene: .; J gene: TRBJ2-7; V gene: TRBV9; CDR3 protein: CASSVQDSTYEQYF; CDR3 DNA: TGTGCCAGCAGTGTCCAAGACAGCACCTACGAGCAGTACTTC
clone size: .; D gene: .; J gene: TRBJ1-3; V gene: TRBV10-3; CDR3 protein: CAISEGRAGAGNTIYF; CDR3 DNA: TGTGCCATCAGTGAAGGTCGGGCAGGGGCTGGAAACACCATATATTTT
clone size: .; D gene: .; J gene: TRBJ2-7; V gene: TRBV11-1; CDR3 protein: CASSLGTTLNEQYF; CDR3 DNA: TGTGCCAGCAGCTTAGGGACTACTCTCAACGAGCAGTACTTC
clone size: few; D gene: TRBD1; J gene: TRBJ1-2; V gene: TRBV19; CDR3 protein: CASSRGQGTNGYTF; CDR3 DNA: TGTGCCAGTAGTAGGGGACAGGGAACGAATGGCTACACCTTC
clone size: .; D gene: TRBD2; J gene: TRBJ2-1; V gene: TRBV2; CDR3 protein: CASLTWGGRQVDEQFF; CDR3 DNA: TGTGCCAGCTTAACATGGGGAGGGAGGCAGGTCGATGAGCAGTTCTTC
clone size: .; D gene: TRBD2; J gene: TRBJ2-5; V gene: TRBV7-2; CDR3 protein: CASSLTSGSVETQYF; CDR3 DNA: TGTGCCAGCAGCTTGACTAGCGGGAGTGTTGAGACCCAGTACTTC
clone size: .; D gene: TRBD1; J gene: TRBJ2-7; V gene: TRBV5-1; CDR3 protein: CASSFRQGEYEQYF; CDR3 DNA: TGCGCCAGCAGCTTTCGACAGGGGGAATACGAGCAGTACTTC
clone size: once; D gene: .; J gene: TRBJ2-3; V gene: TRBV7-3; CDR3 protein: CASSSSRGNTQYF; CDR3 DNA: TGTGCCAGCAGCTCCTCCAGGGGAAATACGCAGTATTTT
clone size: .; D gene: TRBD2; J gene: TRBJ2-7; V gene: TRBV7-8; CDR3 protein: CASSFLAGGLREQYF; CDR3 DNA: TGTGCCAGCAGCTTCCTAGCGGGAGGACTGCGGGAGCAGTACTTC
clone size: .; D gene: TRBD1; J gene: TRBJ1-5; V gene: TRBV9; CDR3 protein: CASSVAGGLSQPQHF; CDR3 DNA: TGTGCCAGCAGCGTAGCAGGGGGTCTAAGTCAGCCCCAGCATTTT
clone size: .; D gene: .; J gene: TRBJ1-4; V gene: TRBV2; CDR3 protein: CASSESAGKYEKLFF; CDR3 DNA: TGTGCCAGCAGTGAAAGCGCGGGAAAGTATGAAAAACTGTTTTTT
clone size: .; D gene: TRBD1; J gene: TRBJ1-2; V gene: TRBV29-1; CDR3 protein: CSVEDSTGNGYTF; CDR3 DNA: TGCAGCGTTGAAGACTCGACAGGGAATGGCTACACCTTC
clone size: .; D gene: TRBD1; J gene: TRBJ1-1; V gene: TRBV6-5; CDR3 protein: CASSYSKGARNTEAFF; CDR3 DNA: TGTGCCAGCAGTTACTCGAAGGGGGCGAGGAACACTGAAGCTTTCTTT
clone size: .; D gene: .; J gene: TRBJ2-1; V gene: TRBV5-6; CDR3 protein: CASSLVAGNEQFF; CDR3 DNA: TGTGCCAGCAGCTTGGTGGCAGGCAATGAGCAGTTCTTC
clone size: .; D gene: TRBD1; J gene: TRBJ1-4; V gene: TRBV6-1; CDR3 protein: CASSEAGAQGAIGEKLFF; CDR3 DNA: TGTGCCAGCAGTGAAGCCGGTGCTCAGGGGGCGATTGGTGAAAAACTGTTTTTT
clone size: .; D gene: TRBD2; J gene: TRBJ2-7; V gene: TRBV28; CDR3 protein: CASRLAGGISYEQYF; CDR3 DNA: TGTGCCAGCCGACTAGCGGGAGGGATCTCCTACGAGCAGTACTTC
clone size: .; D gene: .; J gene: TRBJ1-2; V gene: TRBV2; CDR3 protein: CASSPDSYGYTF; CDR3 DNA: TGTGCCAGCAGTCCTGACTCCTATGGCTACACCTTC
clone size: once; D gene: .; J gene: TRBJ2-7; V gene: TRBV2; CDR3 protein: CASSGGQMKNYEQYF; CDR3 DNA: TGTGCCAGCAGCGGCGGACAAATGAAGAACTACGAGCAGTACTTC
clone size: .; D gene: TRBD1; J gene: TRBJ1-5; V gene: TRBV19; CDR3 protein: CASSFMDRSNQPQHF; CDR3 DNA: TGTGCCAGTAGTTTTATGGACAGGTCGAATCAGCCCCAGCATTTT
clone size: .; D gene: .; J gene: TRBJ1-5; V gene: TRBV10-2; CDR3 protein: CASSGGEYSNQPQHF; CDR3 DNA: TGCGCCAGCAGTGGGGGGGAGTATAGCAATCAGCCCCAGCATTTT
clone size: .; D gene: .; J gene: TRBJ1-2; V gene: TRBV4-1; CDR3 protein: CASSQEFQGLNYGYTF; CDR3 DNA: TGCGCCAGCAGCCAAGAATTTCAGGGGTTAAACTATGGCTACACCTTC
clone size: .; D gene: TRBD1; J gene: TRBJ1-1; V gene: TRBV7-9; CDR3 protein: CASSLNRGRDTEAFF; CDR3 DNA: TGTGCCAGCAGCTTAAACAGGGGGCGGGACACTGAAGCTTTCTTT
clone size: .; D gene: .; J gene: TRBJ1-1; V gene: TRBV5-1; CDR3 protein: CASSGTAGGMNTEAFF; CDR3 DNA: TGCGCCAGCAGCGGGACCGCTGGGGGCATGAACACTGAAGCTTTCTTT
clone size: .; D gene: .; J gene: TRBJ1-1; V gene: TRBV27; CDR3 protein: CASRLSSQGNTEAFF; CDR3 DNA: TGTGCCAGCAGGCTCTCTTCTCAGGGGAACACTGAAGCTTTCTTT
clone size: .; D gene: .; J gene: TRBJ1-5; V gene: TRBV6-7; CDR3 protein: CASSYSRIESGGQPQHF; CDR3 DNA: TGTGCCAGCAGTTACTCGAGGATTGAGAGCGGGGGTCAGCCCCAGCATTTT
clone size: .; D gene: .; J gene: TRBJ1-3; V gene: TRBV2; CDR3 protein: CASSEGGAGNTIYF; CDR3 DNA: TGTGCCAGCAGTGAAGGGGGCGCTGGAAACACCATATATTTT
clone size: .; D gene: TRBD1; J gene: TRBJ1-2; V gene: TRBV29-1; CDR3 protein: CSVDQTGVGYTF; CDR3 DNA: TGCAGCGTTGACCAGACAGGGGTTGGCTACACCTTC
clone size: .; D gene: .; J gene: TRBJ2-2; V gene: TRBV5-6; CDR3 protein: CASTPRPSLSTGELFF; CDR3 DNA: TGTGCCAGCACCCCCAGGCCCAGCTTGAGTACCGGGGAGCTGTTTTTT
clone size: .; D gene: .; J gene: TRBJ1-2; V gene: TRBV6-5; CDR3 protein: CASSYSLVGTGYTF; CDR3 DNA: TGTGCCAGCAGTTACTCCCTAGTGGGTACTGGCTACACCTTC
clone size: .; D gene: .; J gene: TRBJ1-4; V gene: TRBV7-9; CDR3 protein: CASSFVEKLFF; CDR3 DNA: TGTGCCAGCAGCTTTGTAGAAAAACTGTTTTTT
clone size: .; D gene: TRBD1; J gene: TRBJ1-2; V gene: TRBV6-5; CDR3 protein: CASSERTGSAGYTF; CDR3 DNA: TGTGCCAGCAGTGAGAGGACAGGGAGTGCTGGCTACACCTTC
clone size: .; D gene: .; J gene: TRBJ2-2; V gene: TRBV9; CDR3 protein: CASSVVVTGTGELFF; CDR3 DNA: TGTGCCAGCAGCGTAGTGGTGACAGGCACCGGGGAGCTGTTTTTT
clone size: once; D gene: .; J gene: TRBJ2-3; V gene: TRBV6-1; CDR3 protein: CASRLDFGRADTQYF; CDR3 DNA: TGTGCCAGCAGACTCGACTTCGGGAGAGCAGATACGCAGTATTTT
clone size: .; D gene: .; J gene: TRBJ1-3; V gene: TRBV11-3; CDR3 protein: CASSFLGAFSGNTIYF; CDR3 DNA: TGTGCCAGCAGCTTTCTAGGAGCGTTTTCTGGAAACACCATATATTTT
clone size: few; D gene: TRBD2; J gene: TRBJ2-1; V gene: TRBV6-4; CDR3 protein: CASSEGLAGVQQFF; CDR3 DNA: TGTGCCAGCAGTGAGGGACTAGCGGGAGTCCAGCAGTTCTTC
clone size: .; D gene: .; J gene: TRBJ1-3; V gene: TRBV6-5; CDR3 protein: CASSYGSDSGNTIYF; CDR3 DNA: TGTGCCAGCAGTTATGGCAGCGACTCTGGAAACACCATATATTTT
clone size: .; D gene: .; J gene: TRBJ2-3; V gene: TRBV9; CDR3 protein: CASSQARSTDTQYF; CDR3 DNA: TGTGCCAGCAGCCAGGCCAGGAGCACAGATACGCAGTATTTT
clone size: .; D gene: TRBD1; J gene: TRBJ1-2; V gene: TRBV7-8; CDR3 protein: CASSFGTGDGYTF; CDR3 DNA: TGTGCCAGCAGCTTCGGGACAGGGGATGGCTACACCTTC
clone size: .; D gene: TRBD2; J gene: TRBJ2-3; V gene: TRBV7-3; CDR3 protein: CASSLKRLAGDTDTQYF; CDR3 DNA: TGTGCCAGCAGCTTAAAACGGCTAGCGGGGGACACAGATACGCAGTATTTT
clone size: .; D gene: .; J gene: TRBJ2-7; V gene: TRBV6-5; CDR3 protein: CASSYSSGQKFYEQYF; CDR3 DNA: TGTGCCAGCAGTTACTCGTCCGGACAAAAGTTCTACGAGCAGTACTTC
clone size: .; D gene: TRBD1; J gene: TRBJ1-1; V gene: TRBV18; CDR3 protein: CASSPMTGQTEAFF; CDR3 DNA: TGTGCCAGCTCACCTATGACAGGGCAGACTGAAGCTTTCTTT
clone size: .; D gene: .; J gene: TRBJ2-4; V gene: TRBV4-2; CDR3 protein: CASSQEGQGVAKNIQYF; CDR3 DNA: TGTGCCAGCAGCCAAGAAGGGCAGGGCGTAGCCAAAAACATTCAGTACTTC